The 9 T cell receptor beta chains below come from one sample, sequenced in a study of early T cells in non-severe SARS-CoV-2 infection. TCRdb re-called the 5' RACE reads through MiXCR, storing one row per CDR3 protein. The table includes roughly 46,000 distinct CDR3 sequences, roughly a tenth detected once. Sequenced material: whole blood, taken at baseline. Every receptor here comes from an adult who was a healthcare worker with PCR-confirmed SARS-CoV-2 infection or an uninfected control (not recorded which).

This clonotype was counted between two and nine times. The CDR3 is CASSVTGGVIPYEQYF. CDR3 DNA sequence: TGCGCCAGCAGCGTGACAGGGGGCGTCATCCCCTACGAGCAGTACTTC. The chain has TRBV5-1 and TRBJ2-7; 10 nucleotides agree with TRBD1. The ends lost 4 bases at V and 2 bases at J; junction bases unmatched: 9. The CDR3 has 16 amino acids. Germline V gives CDR1 SGHRS, CDR2 YFSETQ.

This chain connects TRBV5-4 to TRBJ2-7; the match to TRBD1 covers 8 bases. This CDR3 has 15 residues. J gave up 6 bases and V 3 bases, and 11 bases lay outside the gene matches. CDR1 is SGHNT, CDR2 YYREEE, per germline (reference sequence). CDR3 bases: TGTGCCAGCAGCTCCAACAGGGGGTTCGTTAGCGAGCAGTACTTC. It translates to CASSSNRGFVSEQYF.

By proportion, this clonotype is large (0.1 to 1%). The CDR3 region is CASSLDLLLHVELFF. In nucleotides, the CDR3 is TGTGCCAGCAGCTTGGACCTTTTACTCCATGTCGAGCTGTTTTTT. This chain uses TRBV5-6 with TRBJ2-2; no clear D. Germline CDR1 reads SGHDT; CDR2 reads YYEEEE. V lost 0 bases and J 11 bases, leaving 17 bases between the germline ends. The CDR3 totals 15 residues.

The chain links TRBV20-1 to TRBJ2-3; 8 bases fit TRBD2. The trim removed 4 bases at V and 3 bases at J, leaving 6 bases unmatched. This CDR3 comprises 14 residues. Germline assignment: CDR1 DFQATT and CDR2 SNEGSKA (reference sequence). CDR3 sequence: CSATVGRATDTQYF. The CDR3 nucleotides are TGCAGTGCTACAGTCGGGAGGGCGACAGATACGCAGTATTTT.

The chain recombines TRBV9 with TRBJ1-1, with 11 bases matching TRBD1. Germline V lookup: CDR1 SGDLS, CDR2 YYNGEE. This CDR3 has 15 residues. The V segment lost 4 bases and the J segment 4 bases; nucleotides outside the gene matches: 6. The CDR3 region is CASSPRTGGPTEAFF. CDR3 coding DNA: TGTGCCAGCAGCCCGAGGACAGGGGGCCCCACTGAAGCTTTCTTT.

This clonotype has more than one count but fewer than ten. This rearrangement joins TRBV5-1 to TRBJ2-1; 15 bases line up with TRBD2. This CDR3 contains 15 residues. Germline trimming cut 4 bases from V and 10 bases from J; bases unmatched to any gene: 6. Germline values: CDR1 SGHRS, CDR2 YFSETQ. CDR3 nucleotides: TGCGCCAGCAGCAGGACTAGCGGGAGGGCCGGCGAGCAGTTCTTC. Translation gives CASSRTSGRAGEQFF.

This clonotype was observed a handful of times. The chain combines TRBV7-3 with TRBJ2-3; TRBD2 matches at 13 bases. CDR1 is SGHTA, CDR2 FQGTGA, per germline. Trimming at V came to 5 bases and at J to 3 bases, leaving 8 bases not matched to a gene. The CDR3 loop spans 17 amino acids. In DNA form, the CDR3 reads TGTGCCAGCAGCACTAGCGGGAGGGCCTCTTCGACAGATACGCAGTATTTT. Amino acids: CASSTSGRASSTDTQYF.

This clonotype has just a few counts. The chain uses TRBV29-1 and TRBJ1-1; D unresolved. CDR3 length: 11 residues. The germline V and J ends were trimmed by 7 bases and 3 bases, with 9 bases remaining between them. From germline, CDR1 is SQVTM and CDR2 ANQGSEA. The CDR3 nucleotides read TGCAGCGGAAGTTCGGACACTGAAGCTTTCTTT. Protein sequence: CSGSSDTEAFF.

The sample holds a few counts of this clonotype. V and J are TRBV20-1 and TRBJ2-1; weak D call: TRBD2 (5 bases). Germline V gene data show CDR1 as DFQATT and CDR2 as SNEGSKA (reference sequence). V was trimmed by 0 bases and J by 0 bases, leaving 12 bases between them. CDR3 size: 16 residues. The CDR3 spells CSARDLGASSYNEQFF. In nucleotides, the CDR3 is TGCAGTGCTAGAGATCTGGGAGCGAGCTCCTACAATGAGCAGTTCTTC.